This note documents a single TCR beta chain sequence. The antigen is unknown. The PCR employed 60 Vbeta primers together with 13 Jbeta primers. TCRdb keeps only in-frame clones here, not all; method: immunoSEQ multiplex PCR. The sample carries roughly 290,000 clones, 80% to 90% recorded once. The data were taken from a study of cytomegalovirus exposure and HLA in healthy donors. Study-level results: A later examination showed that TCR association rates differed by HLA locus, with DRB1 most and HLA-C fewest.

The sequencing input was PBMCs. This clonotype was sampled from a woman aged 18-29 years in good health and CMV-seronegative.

The CDR3 sequence: CASSEYSKAEAFF. The CDR3, as DNA: TGTGCCAGCAGTGAATACAGTAAGGCTGAAGCTTTCTTT. The chain combines TRBV6-1 with TRBJ1-1, with D hard to call. This CDR3 is built from 13 residues. Germline V gene sequence: CDR1 MNHNS, CDR2 SASEGT. Trimming took 2 bases from V and 6 from J, leaving 10 bases between them.